One sample yielded the 17 T cell receptor beta chains listed below, sequenced in a study of CD8 T cells in Susac syndrome. Reverse transcription of roughly 0.5 to 1 ug RNA used random hexamers. MiXCR was run by TCRdb on the immunoSEQ multiplex PCR reads, yielding one entry per CDR3 protein. The data contain a few hundred thousand distinct CDR3 sequences, around 96% of them singletons. The sample was CD4+ T cells from PBMCs. The receptors were sampled from a human donor with multiple sclerosis.

This chain connects TRBV7-2 to TRBJ1-2, with a possible D match to TRBD1 (5 bases). Germline V gene lookup returns CDR1 SGHTA and CDR2 FQGNSA. The V gene lost 5 bases and the J gene lost 1 base, with 11 bases spanning the gap. This CDR3 region has 14 residues. CDR3 nucleotide sequence: TGTGCCAGCAGCCCCCGACAGTTTAACTATGGCTACACCTTC. Its translation: CASSPRQFNYGYTF.

The rearrangement joins TRBV5-4 to TRBJ1-1, with 7 bases lining up with TRBD1. With V trimmed by 4 bases and J by 0 bases, 6 bases remained unmatched. From germline, CDR1 is SGHNT and CDR2 YYREEE (reference sequence). This CDR3 region has 15 residues. The CDR3 bases are TGTGCCAGCAGCGCATGGGACAGATTGAACACTGAAGCTTTCTTT. It translates to CASSAWDRLNTEAFF.

This clonotype was seen once. J is TRBJ2-3 and V is TRBV7-9, with TRBD1 identical over 7 bases. This CDR3 spans 14 amino acids. The V gene's germline CDR1 is SEHNR and CDR2 FQNEAQ (reference sequence). V trimming: 5 bases; J trimming: 4 bases; junction bases outside the gene matches: 6. The CDR3 nucleotides are TGTGCCAGCAGCCAAAGACAGGGCGCAGATACGCAGTATTTT. Translating gives CASSQRQGADTQYF.

The J gene is TRBJ2-3, the V gene TRBV20-1, with D uncertain. V was cut by 5 bases and J by 6 bases, with 12 bases left in between. Germline assignment: CDR1 DFQATT and CDR2 SNEGSKA (reference sequence). The CDR3 runs 12 residues. In DNA form, the CDR3 reads TGCAGTGCTGGCGAACAAGTGGATACGCAGTATTTT. Encoded protein: CSAGEQVDTQYF.

The chain employs TRBV6-5 and TRBJ2-6; unclear D gene. This CDR3 spans 16 amino acids. V gave up 3 bases and J gave up 1 base, with 10 bases separating them. Looked up from germline, CDR1 is MNHEY and CDR2 is SVGAGI. This CDR3 reads CASSYTRSSGANVLTF. CDR3 DNA: TGTGCCAGCAGTTATACTCGATCTTCTGGGGCCAACGTCCTGACTTTC.

The chain has TRBV27 and TRBJ1-5; no reliable D call. With 0 bases removed from V and 9 bases from J, the gap between germline ends came to 9 bases. Germline loops: CDR1 MNHEY, CDR2 SMNVEV (reference sequence). The CDR3 extends over 13 amino acids. In DNA form, the CDR3 reads TGTGCCAGCAGTTTATCGGCGGCTTGGCCCCAGCATTTT. It encodes CASSLSAAWPQHF.

CDR3 sequence (DNA): TGCAGCGTTGAGCGGCCGGAGGGATACGAGCAGTACTTC. Protein sequence: CSVERPEGYEQYF. This chain uses TRBV29-1 with TRBJ2-7, with D perhaps TRBD2 (6 bases). Germline CDR1 is SQVTM and CDR2 is ANQGSEA. The length of the CDR3 is 13 residues. Trimming shortened V by 3 bases and J by 4 bases, and 13 bases separated the two germline ends.

Written as DNA, the CDR3 is TGCGCCAGCAGCCCCAGCCTAGCCAAAAACATTCAGTACTTC. This encodes CASSPSLAKNIQYF. V gene TRBV5-1 combines with J gene TRBJ2-4, with D unresolved. In germline, CDR1 is SGHRS, CDR2 YFSETQ. The CDR3 spans 14 residues. Trimming shortened V by 4 bases and J by 0 bases, and 8 bases separated the two germline ends.

The CDR3 region has the DNA TGCAGTGCGGAACCTAGCGCGGAGACCCAGTACTTC. This gives the protein CSAEPSAETQYF. The V call is TRBV20-1, the J call TRBJ2-5, with a weak D call TRBD2 (6 bases). From germline, CDR1 is DFQATT and CDR2 SNEGSKA (reference sequence). V lost 6 bases, J lost 5 bases, and 13 bases lay in between. The CDR3 loop spans 12 amino acids.

The chain is built from TRBV30 and TRBJ1-5; D not certain. The CDR3 runs 13 residues. Germline V gives CDR1 GTSNPN, CDR2 SVGIG (reference sequence). The V end lost 2 bases, the J end lost 2 bases, and 7 bases lay between the germline ends. In DNA form, the CDR3 reads TGTGCCTGGAGTCCCCAGGGCAATCAGCCCCAGCATTTT. Encoded protein: CAWSPQGNQPQHF.

V gene TRBV2 combines with J gene TRBJ2-1; 12 bases are a match to TRBD2. The V and J ends lost 6 bases and 4 bases, in that order; junction bases with no gene match: 4. The germline V gene encodes CDR1 SNHLY and CDR2 FYNNEI. CDR3 length equals 15 residues. CDR3 region: CASSGLAGRYNEQFF. The CDR3 nucleotides read TGTGCCAGCAGCGGACTAGCGGGGCGGTACAATGAGCAGTTCTTC.

This clonotype has just one count. V is TRBV3-1 and J is TRBJ2-7, with 7 nucleotides matching TRBD1. V lost 2 bases, J lost 1 base, and 5 bases stayed unmatched. This CDR3 is 15 amino acids long. CDR1 LGHDT and CDR2 YNNKEL come from the germline V gene (reference sequence). The CDR3 region is CASSQRTGRSYEQYF. As DNA, the CDR3 is TGTGCCAGCAGCCAACGGACAGGTCGATCCTACGAGCAGTACTTC.

This chain links TRBV24-1 with TRBJ1-2; tentative D call: TRBD1 (6 bases). V was shortened by 4 bases and J by 5 bases, with 13 bases between the two germline ends. In germline, CDR1 is KGHDR, CDR2 SFDVKD. This CDR3 region has 14 residues. The CDR3 DNA reads TGTGCCACCAGTGACTCGGACAGCGCATATGGCTACACCTTC. Residues: CATSDSDSAYGYTF.

The DNA for the CDR3 is TGTGCCAGCAGCGTAGCCCCCCGACCTCTCGGTGGCTACACCTTC. It codes for CASSVAPRPLGGYTF. The V and J genes are TRBV9 and TRBJ1-2; D uncertain. The V gene's germline CDR1 is SGDLS and CDR2 YYNGEE. V was shortened by 0 bases and J by 7 bases, with 16 bases between the two germline ends. This CDR3 has 15 amino acids.

This chain uses TRBV27 with TRBJ2-7, with D tentatively TRBD1 (5 bases). The germline V gene has CDR1 MNHEY and CDR2 SMNVEV (reference sequence). V lost 4 bases and J 3 bases, leaving 16 bases between the germline ends. This CDR3 has 15 amino acids. Here the CDR3 DNA reads TGTGCCAGCAGTTCCCCGGGCAGGGTAGGCTACGAGCAGTACTTC. It encodes CASSSPGRVGYEQYF.

J is TRBJ2-1 and V is TRBV5-1; D remains unclear. Trimming pared 0 bases from V and 4 bases from J, leaving 5 bases between. The germline V gene encodes CDR1 SGHRS and CDR2 YFSETQ. The CDR3 covers 13 residues. Here the CDR3 DNA reads TGCGCCAGCAGCTTGGTTGAGTACAATGAGCAGTTCTTC. Translating gives CASSLVEYNEQFF.

This chain joins TRBV14 and TRBJ2-7; the D gene is possibly TRBD2 (5 bases). Looked up from germline, CDR1 is SGHDN and CDR2 is FVKESK. The CDR3 contains 16 residues. Trimming took 1 base from V and 5 from J, leaving 18 bases between them. The DNA of the CDR3 is TGTGCCAGCAGCCAAGTTTACCCGGGAACGGTCCACGAGCAGTACTTC. Its protein product is CASSQVYPGTVHEQYF.